Described below is a single T cell receptor beta chain sequence and its context. Seattle patient enrollment occurred during active infection, with longitudinal follow-up thereafter. CDR1 is SGDLS, CDR2 YYNGEE, per germline. The CDR3 length is 15 residues. V shed 3 bases, J shed 1 base, and the junction held 3 bases outside the gene matches. Per the study methods: Reference gene primer amplification yielded estimated nucleated cell counts. Repertoires were generated with immunoSEQ multiplex PCR, while TCRdb's copy carries only in-frame clones and drops some. Clonal size and the V and J genes are those of that table, whereas D and trimming came from the DNA. The sample records about 330,000 clones, around 90% being singletons. The data are from a study of blood T cell repertoires in COVID-19. Study details: Acute and convalescent COVID-19 specimens originated in the United States, Italy and Spain. Sources were T cells, B-cell-depleted T cells, or PBMCs; the material itself was cDNA or gDNA.

This receptor was obtained from a man aged 25-40 years with COVID-19, enrolled during active disease. The sequencing input was peripheral blood. The chain links TRBV9 to TRBJ2-1; 8 bases fit TRBD2. The CDR3 protein is CASSATSASYNEQFF. The CDR3 nucleotides read TGTGCCAGCAGCGCGACTAGCGCGTCCTACAATGAGCAGTTCTTC.